A single sample is the source of the 5 T cell receptor beta chains below, sequenced in a study of OX40 agonist ivuxolimab in advanced cancers. Method: immunoSEQ multiplex PCR; TCRdb's copy keeps in-frame clones and lacks some. The sample lists fewer than 120,000 clones; approximately 90% were seen once. The source was CD4+ or CD8+ T cells sorted from blood, collected in a trial of the OX40 agonist ivuxolimab. These receptor sequences come from an adult with an advanced solid tumor such as melanoma, head and neck, liver or kidney cancer.

V and J are TRBV9 and TRBJ1-5; D gene unclear. The CDR3 extends over 15 amino acids. Germline lookup yields CDR1 SGDLS and CDR2 YYNGEE. V was trimmed by 0 bases and J by 0 bases, leaving 7 bases between them. The CDR3 sequence: CASSVGRDSNQPQHF. DNA for the CDR3: TGTGCCAGCAGCGTAGGGCGGGATAGCAATCAGCCCCAGCATTTT.

The chain has TRBV5-1 and TRBJ1-1; the match to TRBD1 covers 9 bases. The trim removed 0 bases at V and 1 base at J, leaving 4 bases unmatched. This CDR3 is 16 amino acids long. Germline V gene data show CDR1 as SGHRS and CDR2 as YFSETQ. In nucleotides, the CDR3 is TGCGCCAGCAGCTTGGGGCGGACAGGGGAGAACACTGAAGCTTTCTTT. Its protein is CASSLGRTGENTEAFF. The whole variable domain, filled in from reference TRBV5-1 and TRBJ1-1, reads KAGVTQTPRYLIKTRGQQVTLSCSPISGHRSVSWYQQTPGQGLQFLFEYFSETQRNKGNFPGRFSGRQFSNSRSEMNVSTLELGDSALYLCASSLGRTGENTEAFFGQGTRLTVV.

The V call is TRBV18, the J call TRBJ1-1; D unclear. V lost 4 bases and J lost 1, with 13 bases in between. CDR1 KGHSH and CDR2 LQKENI come from the germline V gene. The CDR3 runs 15 residues. In DNA form, the CDR3 reads TGTGCCAGCTCACTCTCGCCACAGAGGAACACTGAAGCTTTCTTT. It encodes CASSLSPQRNTEAFF.

The chain uses TRBV5-1 and TRBJ2-7; 9 positions agree with TRBD1. The CDR3 spans 14 residues. The germline V gene encodes CDR1 SGHRS and CDR2 YFSETQ. Trimming took 0 bases from V and 4 from J; bases not matched to a gene: 2. The CDR3 spells CASSLDRGRYEQYF. The CDR3 DNA reads TGCGCCAGCAGCTTGGACAGGGGGCGGTACGAGCAGTACTTC.

CDR3 DNA: TGTGCCAGCAGCCGTACCCCTAGCACCGGGGAGCTGTTTTTT. This sequence encodes CASSRTPSTGELFF. This chain connects TRBV6-1 to TRBJ2-2; D remains ambiguous. Looked up from germline, CDR1 is MNHNS and CDR2 is SASEGT. The CDR3 totals 14 residues. Trimming stripped 6 bases from V and 4 bases from J, with 12 bases between.